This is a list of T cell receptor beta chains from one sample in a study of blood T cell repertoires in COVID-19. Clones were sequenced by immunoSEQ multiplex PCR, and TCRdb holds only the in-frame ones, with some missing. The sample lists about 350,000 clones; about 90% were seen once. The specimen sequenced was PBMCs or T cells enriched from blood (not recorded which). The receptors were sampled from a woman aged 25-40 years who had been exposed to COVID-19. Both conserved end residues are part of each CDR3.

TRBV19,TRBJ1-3,CASSRQQGDGNTIYF
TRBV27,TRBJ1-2,CASRGQGPYGYTF
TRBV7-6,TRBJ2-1,CASSPTLRRLAIYNEQFF
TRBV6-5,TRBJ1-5,CASSLTGGFNQPQHF
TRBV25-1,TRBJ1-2,CASSEGPAYYGYTF
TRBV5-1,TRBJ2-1,CASSLPQAGTYNEQFF
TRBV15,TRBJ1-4,CATSRRMQPGQGGKLFF
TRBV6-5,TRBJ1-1,CATSLRTGRNTEAFF
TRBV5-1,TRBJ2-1,CASSFLADQTYNEQFF
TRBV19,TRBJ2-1,CASSIAGGVGHNEQFF
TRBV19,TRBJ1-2,CASSIRSGVGYTF
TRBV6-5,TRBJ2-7,CASSLSEREGLYEQYF
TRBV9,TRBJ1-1,CASSPQGAVNTEAFF
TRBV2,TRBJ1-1,CASSAEQGYAEAFF
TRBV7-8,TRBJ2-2,CASSLDDRGTGELFF
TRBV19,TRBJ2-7,CASSLASGGAYEQYF
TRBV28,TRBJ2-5,CASRTIAREETQYF
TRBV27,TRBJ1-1,CASSFFPGETEAFF
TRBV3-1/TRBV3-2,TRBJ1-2,CASSQDRRTGGYTF
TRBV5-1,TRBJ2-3,CASSLGDRGVSTDTQYF
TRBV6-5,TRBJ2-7,CASGTGPSYEQYF
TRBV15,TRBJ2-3,CATSRDYAGGSTDTQYF
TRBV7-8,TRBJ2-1,CASSSRLADGYSPYNEQFF
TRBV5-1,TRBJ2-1,CASSLTSGVGNEQFF
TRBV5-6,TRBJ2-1,CASSFASGPQFF
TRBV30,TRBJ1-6,CAWSGHYNSPLHF
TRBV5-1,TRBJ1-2,CASSPGGAGYTF
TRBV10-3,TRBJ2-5,CAISGGRQETQYF
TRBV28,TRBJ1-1,CAGRGQLKSEAFF
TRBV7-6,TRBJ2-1,CASSASGGLAAGSEQFF
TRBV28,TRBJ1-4,CASSLIGQGKKLFF
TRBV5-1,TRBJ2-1,CASTKLAGGGNEQFF
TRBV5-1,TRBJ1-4,CASSLGQGYEKLFF
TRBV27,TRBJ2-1,CASSFEASGSGEQFF
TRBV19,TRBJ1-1,CASTGQGAGEAFF
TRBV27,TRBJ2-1,CASSSTGIYNEQFF
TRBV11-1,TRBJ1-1,CASSLLGHRAFF
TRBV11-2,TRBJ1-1,CASSLGRMNTEAFF
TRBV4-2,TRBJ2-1,CASSQVIRERGHNEQFF
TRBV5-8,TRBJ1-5,CASSLEVDRPQHF
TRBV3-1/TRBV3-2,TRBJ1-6,CASSQEGRVGSPLHF
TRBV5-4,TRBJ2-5,CASSLPPTSGSETQYF
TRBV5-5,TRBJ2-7,CASSLVGTSGSYEQYF
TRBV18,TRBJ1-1,CASSPRGTGTSFF
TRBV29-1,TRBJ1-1,CSVEAPSEAFF
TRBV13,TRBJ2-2,CASSLGPSGTGELFF
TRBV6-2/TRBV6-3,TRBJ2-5,CASSLQGRETQYF
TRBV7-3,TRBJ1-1,CASSLNPARGTEAFF